Listed below are T cell receptor beta chains from one sample, sequenced in a study of a mutant IDH1 vaccine in newly diagnosed glioma. Clones were sequenced by immunoSEQ multiplex PCR, and TCRdb holds only the in-frame ones, with some missing. The repertoire holds around 70,000 clones, with approximately 84% as singletons. Their specific antigens are unknown. Material: PBMCs, obtained from a glioma patient whose treatment included an IDH1 peptide vaccine. The receptors here all came from a man aged 18 to 30 with glioma. Both conserved end residues are part of each CDR3. Fields, in order: V gene, J gene, D gene, CDR3 length, clone size, CDR3 protein, CDR3 DNA. A D gene is named only where the DNA matches it firmly. Not every row has a clone size; where given, it reads once, few, many or a size class.

V: TRBV15
J: TRBJ1-1
D: -
length: 15
size: -
CDR3: CATSRAGRMNTEAFF
DNA: TGTGCCACCAGCAGAGCGGGCAGGATGAACACTGAAGCTTTCTTT

V: TRBV13
J: TRBJ1-3
D: -
length: 14
size: once
CDR3: CASSSWGDGNTIYF
DNA: TGTGCCAGCAGCTCCTGGGGGGACGGAAACACCATATATTTT

V: TRBV27
J: TRBJ1-1
D: -
length: 13
size: -
CDR3: CASSPWAGGEAFF
DNA: TGTGCCAGCAGTCCCTGGGCCGGGGGTGAAGCTTTCTTT

V: TRBV6-5
J: TRBJ2-7
D: -
length: 15
size: -
CDR3: CASSFGRGPAYEQYF
DNA: TGTGCCAGCAGTTTTGGTCGGGGGCCTGCCTACGAGCAGTACTTC

V: TRBV4-3
J: TRBJ2-7
D: TRBD2
length: 16
size: -
CDR3: CASSQDRGLNTYEQYF
DNA: TGCGCCAGCAGCCAAGATAGGGGACTAAACACCTACGAGCAGTACTTC

V: TRBV7-7
J: TRBJ2-2
D: -
length: 15
size: -
CDR3: CASSLGRSNTGELFF
DNA: TGTGCTAGCAGCTTAGGCAGGTCGAACACCGGGGAGCTGTTTTTT

V: TRBV6-1
J: TRBJ1-2
D: -
length: 14
size: -
CDR3: CASSEGGADYGYTF
DNA: TGTGCCAGCAGTGAAGGGGGGGCGGACTATGGCTACACCTTC

V: TRBV6-1
J: TRBJ1-1
D: TRBD1
length: 15
size: -
CDR3: CASRAGQGANTEAFF
DNA: TGTGCCAGCAGGGCGGGACAGGGGGCGAACACTGAAGCTTTCTTT

V: TRBV7-9
J: TRBJ1-2
D: TRBD1
length: 13
size: -
CDR3: CASSYGQAYGYTF
DNA: TGTGCCAGCAGCTATGGACAGGCCTATGGCTACACCTTC

V: TRBV28
J: TRBJ1-2
D: -
length: 12
size: -
CDR3: CASSLEGPGYTF
DNA: TGTGCCAGCAGTTTAGAGGGGCCTGGCTACACCTTC

V: TRBV7-9
J: TRBJ2-2
D: TRBD2
length: 16
size: -
CDR3: CASSSTSGGAQGELFF
DNA: TGTGCCAGCAGCTCGACTAGCGGGGGGGCCCAAGGGGAGCTGTTTTTT

V: TRBV9
J: TRBJ1-5
D: -
length: 15
size: -
CDR3: CASSVGGGLAEPQHF
DNA: TGTGCCAGCAGCGTGGGAGGGGGACTAGCGGAGCCCCAGCATTTT

V: TRBV28
J: TRBJ2-7
D: TRBD1
length: 15
size: -
CDR3: CASSADRDVPYEQYF
DNA: TGTGCCAGCAGCGCCGACAGGGACGTCCCCTACGAGCAGTACTTC

V: TRBV7-8
J: TRBJ2-3
D: -
length: 13
size: -
CDR3: CASSWTRTDTQYF
DNA: TGTGCCAGCAGCTGGACTCGCACAGATACGCAGTATTTT

V: TRBV7-9
J: TRBJ2-2
D: TRBD1
length: 17
size: -
CDR3: CASSSGTGGVKVGELFF
DNA: TGTGCCAGCAGCTCCGGGACAGGGGGCGTAAAGGTCGGGGAGCTGTTTTTT

V: TRBV6-5
J: TRBJ2-6
D: -
length: 15
size: -
CDR3: CASSYDRPGANVLTF
DNA: TGTGCCAGCAGTTACGATAGACCTGGGGCCAACGTCCTGACTTTC

V: TRBV5-1
J: TRBJ1-1
D: -
length: 14
size: few
CDR3: CASSSDGRNTEAFF
DNA: TGCGCCAGCAGCTCGGACGGGAGGAACACTGAAGCTTTCTTT

V: TRBV4-3
J: TRBJ2-3
D: TRBD1
length: 14
size: -
CDR3: CASSQDRGTDTQYF
DNA: TGCGCCAGCAGCCAGGACAGGGGTACAGATACGCAGTATTTT

V: TRBV2
J: TRBJ1-5
D: -
length: 17
size: -
CDR3: CASSPGGGEKDNQPQHF
DNA: TGTGCCAGCAGCCCGGGTGGAGGAGAAAAGGACAATCAGCCCCAGCATTTT

V: TRBV5-6
J: TRBJ1-1
D: -
length: 13
size: -
CDR3: CASSPDRGTEAFF
DNA: TGTGCCAGCAGCCCCGATAGGGGCACTGAAGCTTTCTTT

V: TRBV9
J: TRBJ2-3
D: -
length: 14
size: -
CDR3: CASSVASVADTQYF
DNA: TGTGCCAGCAGCGTAGCTTCCGTCGCAGATACGCAGTATTTT

V: TRBV27
J: TRBJ1-2
D: -
length: 13
size: -
CDR3: CASSLRVNYGYTF
DNA: TGTGCCAGCAGTTTAAGGGTTAACTATGGCTACACCTTC

V: TRBV28
J: TRBJ2-5
D: TRBD2
length: 19
size: -
CDR3: CASSHLPGLAGIGEETQYF
DNA: TGTGCCAGCAGTCACCTCCCGGGACTAGCGGGAATAGGGGAAGAGACCCAGTACTTC

V: TRBV13
J: TRBJ2-7
D: TRBD1
length: 15
size: -
CDR3: CASSLFRGQSYEQYF
DNA: TGTGCCAGCAGCTTATTTAGGGGACAGTCCTACGAGCAGTACTTC

V: TRBV30
J: TRBJ2-1
D: -
length: 13
size: -
CDR3: CAWRRSSYNEQFF
DNA: TGTGCCTGGAGGCGGAGCTCCTACAATGAGCAGTTCTTC